The 22 T cell receptor beta chains in this list originate from one sample, sequenced in a study of PD-L1 blockade in urothelial cancer. The table came from immunoSEQ multiplex PCR; TCRdb's copy has only in-frame clones and leaves some out. The sample contains 100,000 to 150,000 clones, roughly 83% of which appear only once. Time point: pretreatment peripheral blood. The sample in question was PBMCs, obtained around atezolizumab (anti-PD-L1) treatment. These receptors were collected from a man aged 50 to 60 with urothelial cancer.

In regard to this clone: Sequence at one end of the junction differs from germline and may be a read error. The V gene is TRBV2, the J gene TRBJ1-5; 9 nucleotides line up with TRBD1. This CDR3 is built from 14 residues. Germline V gives CDR1 SNHLY, CDR2 FYNNEI. CDR3 sequence reads: CASSPTGGKQPQHF. CDR3 coding DNA: TGTGCCAGCAGTCCAACAGGGGGCAAACAGCCCCAGCATTTT. The whole variable domain, remainder taken from reference TRBV2 and TRBJ1-5, is EPEVTQTPSHQVTQMGQEVILRCVPISNHLYFYWYRQILGQKVEFLVSFYNNEISEKSEIFDDQFSVERPDGSNFTLKIRSTKLEDSAMYFCASSPTGGKQPQHFGDGTRLSIL.

This chain joins TRBV18 and TRBJ2-3; 8 nucleotides line up with TRBD1. The CDR3 is 15 amino acids. CDR1 and CDR2 (germline): KGHSH, LQKENI. V shed 6 bases and J 0 bases; nucleotides not matched to a gene: 5. Written as DNA, the CDR3 is TGTGCCAGCTCGCTTGACAGGGGAAGCACAGATACGCAGTATTTT. Protein: CASSLDRGSTDTQYF.

V and J are TRBV7-5 and TRBJ2-7; the D call of TRBD2 is as the table states it, not checked on the DNA. TRBV7-5 is listed as a pseudogene. There are 17 residues in the CDR3. The CDR3 here is CARSATSGDLSDYEQYF. The CDR3 DNA is TGTGCCAGAAGCGCGACTAGCGGGGATCTCTCTGACTACGAGCAGTACTTC.

The chain carries TRBV20-1 and TRBJ2-7; the D gene is possibly TRBD2 (5 bases). This CDR3 spans 11 amino acids. V was shortened by 4 bases and J by 3 bases, with 7 bases between the two germline ends. Germline values: CDR1 DFQATT, CDR2 SNEGSKA (reference sequence). The CDR3 sequence is CSATGDYEQYF. The CDR3, as DNA: TGCAGTGCTACCGGGGACTACGAGCAGTACTTC.

V gene TRBV29-1 combines with J gene TRBJ1-2; D uncertain. The V end lost 4 bases, the J end lost 3 bases, and 12 bases lay between the germline ends. Germline CDR1 is SQVTM and CDR2 is ANQGSEA. The CDR3 has 13 amino acids. This CDR3 is CSVARGPDYGYTF. For the CDR3, the DNA is TGCAGCGTTGCTCGGGGTCCTGACTATGGCTACACCTTC. Full variable domain (outside the CDR3, taken from reference TRBV29-1 and TRBJ1-2): SAVISQKPSRDICQRGTSLTIQCQVDSQVTMMFWYRQQPGQSLTLIATANQGSEATYESGFVIDKFPISRPNLTFSTLTVSNMSPEDSSIYLCSVARGPDYGYTFGSGTRLTVV.

The chain recombines TRBV19 with TRBJ1-5; 7 bases match TRBD1. V shed 8 bases, J shed 2 bases, and the junction held 6 bases outside the gene matches. The CDR3 loop spans 14 amino acids. Germline CDR1 reads LNHDA; CDR2 reads SQIVND (reference sequence). CDR3 loop: CASAPGTGNQPQHF. Here the CDR3 DNA reads TGTGCCAGTGCGCCCGGGACAGGCAATCAGCCCCAGCATTTT.

This clone occurred a few times. This rearrangement joins TRBV5-1 to TRBJ2-7, with 7 nucleotides matching TRBD2. The CDR3 loop spans 15 amino acids. The germline V gene encodes CDR1 SGHRS and CDR2 YFSETQ. Trimming took 4 bases from V and 7 from J; bases not matched to a gene: 14. The CDR3 coding sequence is TGCGCCAGCAGCCCGAGCGGCGGGAGAAAGGGGGAGCAGTACTTC. Its translation: CASSPSGGRKGEQYF. Filled out from reference TRBV5-1 and TRBJ2-7, the complete variable domain reads KAGVTQTPRYLIKTRGQQVTLSCSPISGHRSVSWYQQTPGQGLQFLFEYFSETQRNKGNFPGRFSGRQFSNSRSEMNVSTLELGDSALYLCASSPSGGRKGEQYFGPGTRLTVT.

The chain has TRBV2 and TRBJ2-1; 10 bases agree with TRBD2. The trim removed 7 bases at V and 1 base at J, leaving 4 bases unmatched. This CDR3 is 15 amino acids long. Looked up from germline, CDR1 is SNHLY and CDR2 is FYNNEI. The CDR3 here is CASTVAGGSYNEQFF. CDR3 coding DNA: TGTGCCAGCACCGTAGCGGGAGGTTCCTACAATGAGCAGTTCTTC.

The chain recombines TRBV5-1 with TRBJ2-7, with D perhaps TRBD2 (5 bases). Germline CDR1 reads SGHRS; CDR2 reads YFSETQ. Trimming cost V 2 bases and J 3 bases, with 9 bases left between them. The CDR3 runs to 13 residues. CDR3 nucleotides: TGCGCCAGCAGCTTAGGACTCCTCTACGAGCAGTACTTC. The encoded protein is CASSLGLLYEQYF.

The J gene is TRBJ2-7, the V gene TRBV7-9, with TRBD2 matching over 16 bases. The germline gives CDR1 SEHNR, CDR2 FQNEAQ (reference sequence). V lost 5 bases to trimming and J lost 3 bases; unmatched junction nucleotides: 10. There are 18 residues in the CDR3. The chain's CDR3 is CASSETGTSGRGNYEQYF. The CDR3 coding sequence is TGTGCCAGCAGCGAGACCGGGACTAGCGGGAGGGGTAACTACGAGCAGTACTTC.

V is TRBV4-1 and J is TRBJ2-1, with 9 bases lining up with TRBD2. J gave up 7 bases and V 0 bases, and 10 bases lay outside the gene matches. Looked up from germline, CDR1 is MGHRA and CDR2 is YSYEKL. CDR3 size: 17 residues. The CDR3 protein is CASSQDRSGLAGNEQFF. Written as DNA, the CDR3 is TGCGCCAGCAGCCAAGATCGATCGGGACTAGCTGGGAATGAGCAGTTCTTC.

This chain joins TRBV11-1 and TRBJ1-6; 8 nucleotides align to TRBD1. V shed 5 bases and J 11 bases; nucleotides not matched to a gene: 5. This CDR3 spans 13 amino acids. The V gene's germline CDR1 is SGHAT and CDR2 FQDESV (reference sequence). The CDR3 loop is CASSPGQGTPLHF. The CDR3 DNA is TGTGCCAGCAGCCCCGGACAGGGCACACCCCTCCACTTT.

The chain recombines TRBV9 with TRBJ1-1, with D unresolved. Germline CDR1 and CDR2: SGDLS and YYNGEE. CDR3 length: 13 residues. The V and J ends lost 0 bases and 3 bases respectively, with 6 bases between them. As DNA, the CDR3 is TGTGCCAGCAGCGTAGGCCCGGACACTGAAGCTTTCTTT. As protein: CASSVGPDTEAFF.

The chain employs TRBV27 and TRBJ2-1, with 8 bases that match TRBD1. The J segment lost 6 bases and the V segment lost 6 bases, leaving 19 bases of the junction unmatched. This CDR3 has 18 residues. CDR1 MNHEY and CDR2 SMNVEV come from the germline V gene (reference sequence). In nucleotides, the CDR3 is TGTGCCAGCAGCCTCGATCAACCCAGGGGGCGGGCAATCAATGAGCAGTTCTTC. The encoded protein is CASSLDQPRGRAINEQFF.

The V gene is TRBV2, the J gene TRBJ2-5; 11 nucleotides line up with TRBD1. This CDR3 has 14 amino acids. J lost 5 bases, V lost 4 bases, and 3 bases had no gene match. Germline CDR1 is SNHLY and CDR2 is FYNNEI. The CDR3 DNA reads as TGTGCCAGCAGTGCCGGGACAGGGGGGGAGACCCAGTACTTC. Translated: CASSAGTGGETQYF. The variable domain in full, with the rest retrieved from reference TRBV2 and TRBJ2-5, is EPEVTQTPSHQVTQMGQEVILRCVPISNHLYFYWYRQILGQKVEFLVSFYNNEISEKSEIFDDQFSVERPDGSNFTLKIRSTKLEDSAMYFCASSAGTGGETQYFGPGTRLLVL.

The chain is built from TRBV9 and TRBJ2-7; D is unresolved. Germline assignment: CDR1 SGDLS and CDR2 YYNGEE. The V end was cut by 3 bases, the J end by 0 bases, with 10 bases between. The CDR3 loop spans 14 amino acids. CDR3 DNA sequence: TGTGCCAGCAGCGCCCAAGTGAGCTCCTACGAGCAGTACTTC. This gives the protein CASSAQVSSYEQYF. Based on the CDR3 plus reference TRBV9 and TRBJ2-7, the full variable domain is DSGVTQTPKHLITATGQRVTLRCSPRSGDLSVYWYQQSLDQGLQFLIQYYNGEERAKGNILERFSAQQFPDLHSELNLSSLELGDSALYFCASSAQVSSYEQYFGPGTRLTVT.

The chain couples TRBV5-4 to TRBJ2-1; 13 positions agree with TRBD2. Germline CDR1 SGHNT, CDR2 YYREEE (reference sequence). The CDR3 sequence is 19 residues long. The trim removed 4 bases at V and 5 bases at J, leaving 15 bases unmatched. CDR3 protein: CASSPRRTSGSLRDNEQFF. CDR3 nucleotide sequence: TGTGCCAGCAGCCCGAGACGGACTAGCGGGAGCTTGAGGGACAATGAGCAGTTCTTC.

The chain has TRBV21-1 and TRBJ2-1; the table's D call TRBD2 went unverified against the DNA. TRBV21-1 is labeled a pseudogene. The CDR3 runs 15 residues. CDR3 DNA: TGTGCCAGCAGCAAAGGGAGTCCCTCCTACAATGAGCAGTTCTTC. It translates to CASSKGSPSYNEQFF.

This chain joins TRBV28 and TRBJ1-5, with a possible D match to TRBD1 (6 bases). V was cut by 5 bases and J by 5 bases, with 19 bases left in between. This CDR3 comprises 16 residues. Germline CDR1 is MDHEN and CDR2 is SYDVKM. The DNA for the CDR3 is TGTGCCAGCAGTCCCCGGGCCCGGGGGGCGTATCAGCCCCAGCATTTT. This codes for CASSPRARGAYQPQHF. The full variable domain, completed using reference TRBV28 and TRBJ1-5, is DVKVTQSSRYLVKRTGEKVFLECVQDMDHENMFWYRQDPGLGLRLIYFSYDVKMKEKGDIPEGYSVSREKKERFSLILESASTNQTSMYLCASSPRARGAYQPQHFGDGTRLSIL.

This chain joins TRBV5-1 and TRBJ2-3; D might be TRBD2 (5 bases). V was shortened by 4 bases and J by 8 bases, with 20 bases between the two germline ends. The CDR3 covers 15 residues. Looked up from germline, CDR1 is SGHRS and CDR2 is YFSETQ. DNA for the CDR3: TGCGCCAGCAGCAACCGTGGCGGGCGCGAGGGTACGCAGTATTTT. Its translation is CASSNRGGREGTQYF.

This chain connects TRBV5-4 to TRBJ1-1; TRBD1 agrees at 7 bases. J lost 3 bases, V lost 4 bases, and 6 bases had no gene match. This CDR3 contains 14 residues. Germline CDR1 is SGHNT and CDR2 is YYREEE (reference sequence). This CDR3 reads CASSQPTGDTEAFF. The CDR3 bases are TGTGCCAGCAGCCAGCCAACAGGGGACACTGAAGCTTTCTTT.

This clone was picked up one time. DNA of the CDR3: TGTGCCAGCAGTTTTGGGGGGAGGTCTACTGAAAAACTGTTTTTT. It yields the protein CASSFGGRSTEKLFF. The chain carries TRBV28 and TRBJ1-4; TRBD1 is a possible D gene (5 bases). CDR3 length: 15 residues. From germline, CDR1 is MDHEN and CDR2 SYDVKM. With 3 bases removed from V and 7 bases from J, the gap between germline ends came to 15 bases.